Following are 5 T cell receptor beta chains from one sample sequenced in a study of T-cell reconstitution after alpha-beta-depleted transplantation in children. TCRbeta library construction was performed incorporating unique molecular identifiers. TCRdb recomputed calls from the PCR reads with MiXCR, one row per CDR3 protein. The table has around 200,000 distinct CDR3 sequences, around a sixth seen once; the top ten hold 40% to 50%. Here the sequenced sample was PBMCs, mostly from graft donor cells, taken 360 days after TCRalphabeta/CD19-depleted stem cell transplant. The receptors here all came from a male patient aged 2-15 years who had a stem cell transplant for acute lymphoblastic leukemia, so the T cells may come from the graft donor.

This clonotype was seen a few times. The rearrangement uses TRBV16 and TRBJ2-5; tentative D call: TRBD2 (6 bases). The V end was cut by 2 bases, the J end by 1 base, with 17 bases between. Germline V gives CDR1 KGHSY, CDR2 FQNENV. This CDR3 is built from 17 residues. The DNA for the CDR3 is TGTGCCAGCAGCCAACCCTGGGTCGGGGGTCCCCAAGAGACCCAGTACTTC. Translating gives CASSQPWVGGPQETQYF.

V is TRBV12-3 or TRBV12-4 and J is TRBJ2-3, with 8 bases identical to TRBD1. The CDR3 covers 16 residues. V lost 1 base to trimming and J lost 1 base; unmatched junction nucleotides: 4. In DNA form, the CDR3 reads TGTGCCAGCAGTTTAGGGGACAGGCGGGGCACAGATACGCAGTATTTT. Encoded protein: CASSLGDRRGTDTQYF.

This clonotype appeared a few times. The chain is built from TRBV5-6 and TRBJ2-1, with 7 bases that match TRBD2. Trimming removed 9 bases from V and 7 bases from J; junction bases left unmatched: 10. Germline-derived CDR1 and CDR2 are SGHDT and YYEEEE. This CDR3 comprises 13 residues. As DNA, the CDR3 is TGTGCCACTGCCGGACTAGATTCGAATGAGCAGTTCTTC. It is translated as CATAGLDSNEQFF. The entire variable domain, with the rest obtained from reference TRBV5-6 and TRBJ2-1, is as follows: DAGVTQSPTHLIKTRGQQVTLRCSPKSGHDTVSWYQQALGQGPQFIFQYYEEEERQRGNFPDRFSGHQFPNYSSELNVNALLLGDSALYLCATAGLDSNEQFFGPGTRLTVL.

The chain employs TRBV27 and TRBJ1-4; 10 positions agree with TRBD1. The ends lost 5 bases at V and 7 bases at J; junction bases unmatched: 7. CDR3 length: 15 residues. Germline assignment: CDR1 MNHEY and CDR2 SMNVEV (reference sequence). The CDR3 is CASSRSGQGFEKLFF. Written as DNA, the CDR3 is TGTGCCAGCAGTCGGTCGGGACAGGGGTTTGAAAAACTGTTTTTT. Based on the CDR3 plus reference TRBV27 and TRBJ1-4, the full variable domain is EAQVTQNPRYLITVTGKKLTVTCSQNMNHEYMSWYRQDPGLGLRQIYYSMNVEVTDKGDVPEGYKVSRKEKRNFPLILESPSPNQTSLYFCASSRSGQGFEKLFFGSGTQLSVL.

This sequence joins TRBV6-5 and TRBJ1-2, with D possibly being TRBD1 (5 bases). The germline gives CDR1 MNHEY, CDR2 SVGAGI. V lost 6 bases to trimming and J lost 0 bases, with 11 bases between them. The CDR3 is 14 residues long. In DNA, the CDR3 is TGTGCCAGCAGCCCCGGGACCTCTAACTATGGCTACACCTTC. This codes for CASSPGTSNYGYTF.